One T cell receptor (beta chain) is described in this entry. Clones were read by immunoSEQ multiplex PCR, and TCRdb kept only the in-frame ones, dropping some. Of about 160,000 clones listed, just under 95% are singletons. These data come from a study of control samples from healthy donors and cancer patients. The length of the CDR3 is 14 residues. CDR1 and CDR2 from the germline V gene are MDHEN and SYDVKM. The germline V and J ends were trimmed by 4 bases and 8 bases, with 16 bases remaining between them. Specimen: blood. This chain connects TRBV28 to TRBJ2-3; D is possibly TRBD1 (6 bases). The receptor's source is a woman aged 40 to 49 in good health. The CDR3 loop reads CASSSNQGIGTQYF. The CDR3 DNA reads as TGTGCCAGCAGTTCTAACCAGGGGATCGGTACGCAGTATTTT.